One and the same sample provided the 10 T cell receptor beta chains below, sequenced in a study of regulatory T cells in long-lasting Graves disease. Time point in this sample: persistent/refractory GD, antithyroid drugs over 5 years with positive TRAb. Scientists built the TCR library using RNA that was extracted from PBMCs. The TCR beta library used iRepertoire HTBI primers with Arm-PCR amplification of CDR3. TCRdb processed the multiplex PCR reads anew with MiXCR; each CDR3 protein has one entry. This sample yields roughly 360,000 distinct CDR3 sequences, of which less than 30% are seen a single time; 25% to 30% belongs to the top ten. The sample was peripheral blood mononuclear cells (PBMCs), taken when the disease was refractory, from a patient treated with antithyroid drugs. The receptors originated from a middle-aged woman with Graves disease.

This chain connects TRBV4-1 to TRBJ2-3; D gene uncertain. This CDR3 comprises 14 residues. Germline CDR1 MGHRA, CDR2 YSYEKL. V was cut by 1 base and J by 5 bases, with 10 bases left in between. The CDR3 protein is CASSQGIGEDTQYF. The DNA for the CDR3 is TGCGCCAGCAGCCAAGGAATAGGAGAAGATACGCAGTATTTT.

V is TRBV29-1 and J is TRBJ2-3, with D possibly matching TRBD2 (6 bases). The germline V gene encodes CDR1 SQVTM and CDR2 ANQGSEA. Trimming took 2 bases from V and 2 from J, leaving 8 bases between them. CDR3 length equals 13 residues. The CDR3 loop is CSVEMRDTDTQYF. For the CDR3, the DNA is TGCAGCGTTGAAATGCGGGACACAGATACGCAGTATTTT.

The V call is TRBV2, the J call TRBJ2-7, with TRBD1 identical over 11 bases. CDR1 and CDR2 (germline): SNHLY, FYNNEI. CDR3 size: 15 residues. J lost 5 bases, V lost 6 bases, and 9 bases had no gene match. The CDR3 here is CASSSTGTGGHEQYF. In nucleotides, the CDR3 is TGTGCCAGCAGCAGTACCGGGACAGGGGGTCACGAGCAGTACTTC.

This clonotype was observed a handful of times. The V and J genes are TRBV28 and TRBJ2-1; either TRBD1 or TRBD2 may supply D (5 bases each). The germline V gene encodes CDR1 MDHEN and CDR2 SYDVKM. The CDR3 is 15 residues long. Between the trimmed V and J ends, which lost 3 bases and 0 bases, there was a span of 9 bases. Here the CDR3 reads CASSFRGGSYNEQFF. In DNA, the CDR3 is TGTGCCAGCAGTTTCCGGGGCGGCTCCTACAATGAGCAGTTCTTC.

Of note for this clonotype: This clone may be a read error of a much larger clone one base away. The chain uses TRBV28 and TRBJ2-7, with 9 positions matching TRBD2. CDR1 MDHEN and CDR2 SYDVKM come from the germline V gene. The CDR3 is 17 amino acids. The V and J ends lost 7 bases and 2 bases, in that order; junction bases with no gene match: 15. CDR3 in DNA: TGTGCCAGCAATCATTCTCCGGGACTAGCACTGACCTACGAGCAGTACTTC. Its translation is CASNHSPGLALTYEQYF.

This clonotype has ten or more counts. This chain connects TRBV11-2 to TRBJ1-1; D not certain. The CDR3 is 12 residues long. Trimming removed 1 base from V and 4 bases from J, with 4 bases in between. CDR1 SGHAT and CDR2 FQNNGV come from the germline V gene. The CDR3 loop is CASSLVSTEAFF. Written as DNA, the CDR3 is TGTGCCAGCAGCTTAGTCTCCACTGAAGCTTTCTTT.

This clonotype was seen many times. The V and J genes are TRBV28 and TRBJ1-5; TRBD1 agrees at 10 bases. V was clipped by 6 bases and J by 8 bases; unmatched bases: 10. From germline, CDR1 is MDHEN and CDR2 SYDVKM. The CDR3 runs 15 residues. The DNA of the CDR3 is TGTGCCAGCAGCCCCCCCGGGACAGGGGATAAGCCCCAGCATTTT. Translation: CASSPPGTGDKPQHF.

This clonotype was seen at least ten times. The rearrangement uses TRBV28 and TRBJ2-7; no clear D gene. The germline CDR1 and CDR2 sequences are MDHEN and SYDVKM. The length of the CDR3 is 13 residues. Trimming removed 8 bases at V and 0 bases at J, with 11 bases between. The CDR3 sequence is CASSTGPSYEQYF. The CDR3 DNA reads TGTGCCAGCTCTACCGGGCCCTCCTACGAGCAGTACTTC.

V gene TRBV12-3 or TRBV12-4 combines with J gene TRBJ1-4; D gene ambiguous. Deletions cut 5 bases from V and 8 bases from J, with 12 bases between. The CDR3 spans 13 residues. CDR3 sequence reads: CASSRGLREKLFF. In DNA, the CDR3 is TGTGCCAGCAGTCGGGGTTTAAGGGAAAAACTGTTTTTT.

With regard to this clonotype: Because the CDR3 is missing its conserved closing phenylalanine or tryptophan, this is likely a read error. CDR3 nucleotides: TGTGCCAGTAGTATGGGACTAGCGGAGACGTACCAAGAGACCCAGTACCTC. This codes for CASSMGLAETYQETQYL. V and J are TRBV19 and TRBJ2-5; 11 positions agree with TRBD2. J was trimmed by 0 bases and V by 3 bases; bases with no gene match: 6. The CDR3 extends over 17 amino acids. The germline V gene has CDR1 LNHDA and CDR2 SQIVND (reference sequence).